One sample yielded the 32 T cell receptor beta chains listed below, sequenced in a study of blood T cells in healthy people across ages. A second about 6 to 11 cycle PCR used barcoded and J-beta primers. Using its own MiXCR run on the 5' RACE reads, TCRdb lists one record per CDR3 protein. The data show some 800,000 distinct CDR3 sequences, roughly 44% seen once. The sample comprised blood. All receptors derive from a man aged 55 to 70 in good health.

The chain is built from TRBV4-3 and TRBJ1-6; possibly TRBD1 for D (6 bases). V was pared by 7 bases and J by 5 bases, with 21 bases between. This CDR3 comprises 17 residues. Per the germline V gene, CDR1 is LGHNA and CDR2 is YSLEER. CDR3 loop: CASNLGTGTRDNSPLHF. The CDR3 DNA reads TGCGCCAGCAACCTAGGTACCGGGACAAGGGATAATTCACCCCTCCACTTT.

The chain is built from TRBV5-1 and TRBJ2-1; 10 nucleotides match TRBD2. V was clipped by 0 bases and J by 8 bases; unmatched bases: 5. The CDR3 totals 15 residues. The germline V gene encodes CDR1 SGHRS and CDR2 YFSETQ. As DNA, the CDR3 is TGCGCCAGCAGCTTGGAGGGACTAGCGCCCGATGAGCAGTTCTTC. Translation gives CASSLEGLAPDEQFF.

Turning to this clonotype: With a much larger clone just one base away, this may be a read error. V and J are TRBV5-1 and TRBJ2-7; 8 bases map to TRBD1. CDR1 and CDR2 from the germline V gene are SGHRS and YFSETQ. V gave up 6 bases and J gave up 3 bases; unmatched junction bases: 8. This CDR3 is 14 amino acids long. The chain's CDR3 is CASIFGQGNYEQYF. The DNA of the CDR3 is TGCGCCAGCATCTTCGGACAGGGAAACTACGAGCAGTACTTC.

DNA for the CDR3: TGCAGTGCTAGAGCCGGAGACAGCGTGGAAGTGACCCAGTACTTC. Amino acids: CSARAGDSVEVTQYF. The J gene is TRBJ2-5, the V gene TRBV20-1; TRBD1 might be the D (5 bases). Trimming removed 1 base from V and 7 bases from J, with 19 bases in between. From germline, CDR1 is DFQATT and CDR2 SNEGSKA (reference sequence). The CDR3 is 15 residues long.

This chain links TRBV6-1 with TRBJ2-3; 8 bases align to TRBD2. This CDR3 contains 16 residues. CDR1 MNHNS and CDR2 SASEGT come from the germline V gene. With V trimmed by 2 bases and J by 2 bases, 6 bases remained unmatched. DNA for the CDR3: TGTGCCAGCAGTGAAACGTCTAGCGGGTACACAGATACGCAGTATTTT. Translation: CASSETSSGYTDTQYF.

This clonotype was found a few times. The chain links TRBV7-2 to TRBJ2-5; 7 positions agree with TRBD1. The J segment lost 7 bases and the V segment lost 4 bases, leaving 12 bases of the junction unmatched. Per the germline V gene, CDR1 is SGHTA and CDR2 is FQGNSA. CDR3 size: 15 residues. The CDR3 DNA reads TGTGCCAGCAGCTACTCACAGGGGCGCCCTACGACCCAGTACTTC. Translating gives CASSYSQGRPTTQYF.

V and J are TRBV30 and TRBJ2-4, with TRBD1 as a possible D gene (6 bases). Germline V lookup: CDR1 GTSNPN, CDR2 SVGIG (reference sequence). The CDR3 sequence is 15 residues long. V dropped 3 bases and J dropped 0 bases, with 12 bases sitting between them. This CDR3 is CAWRGRGLAKNIQYF. The CDR3, as DNA: TGTGCCTGGAGGGGCAGGGGATTAGCCAAAAACATTCAGTACTTC.

This clonotype appeared many times. This chain uses TRBV29-1 with TRBJ2-7; 7 positions agree with TRBD1. The CDR3 loop spans 12 amino acids. In germline, CDR1 is SQVTM, CDR2 ANQGSEA. Germline trimming cut 4 bases from V and 3 bases from J; bases unmatched to any gene: 3. This CDR3 is CSVGDSGYEQYF. As DNA, the CDR3 is TGCAGCGTTGGGGACAGCGGCTACGAGCAGTACTTC.

The gene calls are TRBV10-3 and TRBJ2-7, with TRBD1 matching 8 bases. Germline V gene lookup returns CDR1 ENHRY and CDR2 SYGVKD. Trimming took 3 bases from V and 3 from J; bases not matched to a gene: 4. The CDR3 totals 14 residues. Here the CDR3 DNA reads TGTGCCATCAGTGAAGGGACAGGATTCTACGAGCAGTACTTC. Amino acids: CAISEGTGFYEQYF.

The chain combines TRBV20-1 with TRBJ2-3; a possible D gene is TRBD2 (6 bases). The CDR3 runs to 14 residues. CDR1 DFQATT and CDR2 SNEGSKA come from the germline V gene (reference sequence). The germline V and J ends were trimmed by 5 bases and 2 bases, with 14 bases remaining between them. DNA of the CDR3: TGCAGTGCTGGTGGTAGCGGCACCACAGATACGCAGTATTTT. It specifies CSAGGSGTTDTQYF.

The chain employs TRBV5-5 and TRBJ1-6; 8 nucleotides match TRBD1. CDR3 length: 18 amino acids. Trimming at V came to 6 bases and at J to 11 bases, leaving 22 bases not matched to a gene. Germline assignment: CDR1 SGHKS and CDR2 YYEKEE (reference sequence). CDR3 nucleotide sequence: TGTGCCAGCACTTCCCGGGACAGGCAATTTCTTGTCGACCCACCCCTCCACTTT. This gives the protein CASTSRDRQFLVDPPLHF.

J is TRBJ2-3 and V is TRBV11-2; a weak D match, TRBD1 (6 bases). The germline CDR1 and CDR2 sequences are SGHAT and FQNNGV. Trimming removed 3 bases from V and 0 bases from J, with 22 bases in between. This CDR3 is 19 amino acids long. CDR3 sequence (DNA): TGTGCCAGCAGCTTTGGTAACTCGAGGGGGTGCCCTAGCACAGATACGCAGTATTTT. Encoded protein: CASSFGNSRGCPSTDTQYF.

V gene TRBV7-2 combines with J gene TRBJ2-1, with D possibly TRBD1 on 6 matching bases. V shed 5 bases and J shed 1 base, with 12 bases lying between them. The CDR3 contains 15 residues. The germline V gene has CDR1 SGHTA and CDR2 FQGNSA. CDR3 sequence: CASSAVTGSYNEQFF. The CDR3 nucleotides read TGTGCCAGCAGCGCCGTAACAGGGTCCTACAATGAGCAGTTCTTC.

This clonotype was counted only a few times. CDR3 nucleotide sequence: TGCGCCAGCAGCCAAGAAAGGTCCAGCTACTTAGATACGCAGTATTTT. Amino acid sequence: CASSQERSSYLDTQYF. V and J are TRBV4-1 and TRBJ2-3; D remains unclear. Germline values: CDR1 MGHRA, CDR2 YSYEKL. V was shortened by 0 bases and J by 5 bases, with 15 bases between the two germline ends. The CDR3 runs to 16 residues.

This chain links TRBV7-9 with TRBJ1-6; 12 nucleotides align to TRBD1. From germline, CDR1 is SEHNR and CDR2 FQNEAQ (reference sequence). V lost 3 bases and J lost 10; bases outside the gene matches: 7. This CDR3 is 16 amino acids long. The CDR3 loop reads CASSFYRDRGLSPLHF. The CDR3 DNA follows: TGTGCCAGCAGCTTCTACCGGGACAGGGGGCTCTCACCCCTCCACTTT.

This clonotype was counted between two and nine times. The genes are TRBV11-2 and TRBJ2-4, with D perhaps being TRBD1 or TRBD2 (5 bases each). V lost 2 bases to trimming and J lost 10 bases, with 27 bases between them. CDR1 is SGHAT, CDR2 FQNNGV, per germline. This CDR3 has 18 residues. In DNA form, the CDR3 reads TGTGCCAGCAGCTTACGCCACCCCACAGAGGGGTCCTCGGGGATTCAGTACTTC. Translating gives CASSLRHPTEGSSGIQYF.

The CDR3 coding sequence is TGTGCCAGCAGTTACTATGGACAGGCGGGTGGGGCCAACGTCCTGACTTTC. Protein: CASSYYGQAGGANVLTF. The chain is built from TRBV6-6 and TRBJ2-6, with 7 bases identical to TRBD1. The length of the CDR3 is 17 residues. Trimming cost V 1 base and J 3 bases; bases outside gene matches: 6. CDR1 and CDR2 from the germline V gene are MNHNY and SVGAGI (reference sequence).

The table lists this clonotype with many counts. The V and J genes are TRBV6-2 or TRBV6-3 and TRBJ2-1, with 9 nucleotides matching TRBD2. CDR3 length: 17 residues. Germline CDR1 MNHEY, CDR2 SVGEGT. The V segment lost 6 bases and the J segment 2 bases; nucleotides outside the gene matches: 11. The CDR3 region is CASSRVGERGAYNEQFF. CDR3 DNA: TGTGCCAGCAGCCGAGTCGGCGAGCGGGGGGCCTACAATGAGCAGTTCTTC.

The rearrangement links TRBV7-2 to TRBJ2-6; D remains ambiguous. Germline V gives CDR1 SGHTA, CDR2 FQGNSA. This CDR3 is built from 13 residues. V lost 6 bases to trimming and J lost 2 bases, with 5 bases between them. This CDR3 is CTSRETGANVLTF. Written as DNA, the CDR3 is TGTACCAGCAGAGAGACTGGGGCCAACGTCCTGACTTTC.

This clonotype was seen more than once but under ten times. The chain combines TRBV20-1 with TRBJ1-5; D is possibly TRBD1 (5 bases). This CDR3 contains 14 residues. Germline V gene lookup returns CDR1 DFQATT and CDR2 SNEGSKA (reference sequence). V was cut by 1 base and J by 2 bases, with 9 bases left in between. Written as DNA, the CDR3 is TGCAGTGCTAGAGGGGGGGGACGCAATCAGCCCCAGCATTTT. Protein product: CSARGGGRNQPQHF.

This clonotype is a singleton in its sample. Germline and junction disagree at one end, which may indicate a read error. The chain employs TRBV5-5 and TRBJ2-4; 10 bases match TRBD1. The germline gives CDR1 SGHKS, CDR2 YYEKEE (reference sequence). The CDR3 is 19 amino acids. The DNA for the CDR3 is TGTGTCAGCAGCTTGGGGCGACAGGGGGCGAGATGGGACCCAAACATTCAGTACTTC. The encoded protein is CVSSLGRQGARWDPNIQYF.

The chain is built from TRBV4-1 and TRBJ2-7, with TRBD2 matching 11 bases. The V and J ends lost 1 base and 2 bases, in that order; junction bases with no gene match: 7. CDR1 MGHRA and CDR2 YSYEKL come from the germline V gene. The CDR3 is 17 residues long. The CDR3 coding sequence is TGCGCCAGCAGCCAAGTTCGGCTAGCGGGGGGAGCCTACGAGCAGTACTTC. This encodes CASSQVRLAGGAYEQYF.

In this sample, this clonotype turned up a few times. The chain recombines TRBV7-9 with TRBJ2-7; D may correspond to TRBD1 or TRBD2 (6 bases each). Looked up from germline, CDR1 is SEHNR and CDR2 is FQNEAQ (reference sequence). V lost 5 bases to trimming and J lost 3 bases, with 11 bases between them. This CDR3 comprises 13 residues. CDR3 protein: CASSPGALYEQYF. Here the CDR3 DNA reads TGTGCCAGCAGCCCGGGGGCTCTCTACGAGCAGTACTTC.

The rearrangement links TRBV7-9 to TRBJ2-5; TRBD1 matches 8 bases. The CDR3 totals 15 residues. The germline V gene has CDR1 SEHNR and CDR2 FQNEAQ (reference sequence). V lost 4 bases to trimming and J lost 4 bases; unmatched junction nucleotides: 8. The CDR3 reads CASSSGQGMLETQYF. The CDR3 coding sequence is TGTGCCAGCAGCTCCGGACAGGGTATGCTAGAGACCCAGTACTTC.

The V gene is TRBV6-5, the J gene TRBJ2-1; perhaps TRBD2 as D (5 bases). V dropped 4 bases and J dropped 9 bases, with 10 bases sitting between them. This CDR3 region has 12 residues. Per the germline V gene, CDR1 is MNHEY and CDR2 is SVGAGI. The CDR3: CASSWGTSEQFF. The CDR3 DNA follows: TGTGCCAGCAGTTGGGGTACTAGTGAGCAGTTCTTC.

The rearrangement joins TRBV7-2 to TRBJ2-2, with D maybe TRBD1 (5 bases). The CDR3 runs 17 residues. Deletions cut 0 bases from V and 8 bases from J, with 19 bases between. CDR1 and CDR2 from the germline V gene are SGHTA and FQGNSA. CDR3 sequence reads: CASSLAPGIFDKGELFF. The CDR3 DNA sequence: TGTGCCAGCAGCTTAGCCCCAGGGATTTTCGACAAAGGGGAGCTGTTTTTT.

On this clonotype itself: One junction end does not reproduce the germline sequence, and a read error may be involved. V usage is TRBV10-3 and J usage is TRBJ2-7, with 7 bases aligning to TRBD1. Germline V gene sequence: CDR1 ENHRY, CDR2 SYGVKD. The CDR3 spans 14 residues. The CDR3 reads CATSEPGTVYEQYF. Written as DNA, the CDR3 is TGTGCCACCAGTGAGCCCGGGACAGTCTACGAGCAGTACTTC.

The genes are TRBV20-1 and TRBJ1-5; TRBD1 agrees at 7 bases. Losses at the gene ends were 6 bases for V and 0 bases for J; bases not matched to a gene: 17. The V gene's germline CDR1 is DFQATT and CDR2 SNEGSKA (reference sequence). The CDR3 consists of 18 residues. The CDR3 nucleotides read TGCAGTGCACAGAACCGCAGGGGGTTTCCGTATAGCAATCAGCCCCAGCATTTT. It codes for CSAQNRRGFPYSNQPQHF.

The chain combines TRBV5-8 with TRBJ2-5; TRBD1 or TRBD2 may be the D gene (6 bases each). Germline CDR1 SGHTS, CDR2 YDEGEE. V lost 4 bases to trimming and J lost 3 bases, with 13 bases between them. This CDR3 has 14 residues. Here the CDR3 DNA reads TGTGCCAGCAGCCCCCCGGGGGCTGAAGAGACCCAGTACTTC. Encoded protein: CASSPPGAEETQYF. Combining the CDR3 with reference TRBV5-8 and TRBJ2-5 gives the whole variable domain EAGVTQSPTHLIKTRGQQATLRCSPISGHTSVYWYQQALGLGLQFLLWYDEGEERNRGNFPPRFSGRQFPNYSSELNVNALELEDSALYLCASSPPGAEETQYFGPGTRLLVL.

This rearrangement joins TRBV7-9 to TRBJ1-1; weak D call: TRBD1 (5 bases). The CDR3 is 16 residues long. V was cut by 2 bases and J by 4 bases, with 17 bases left in between. Germline lookup yields CDR1 SEHNR and CDR2 FQNEAQ (reference sequence). The CDR3 nucleotides read TGTGCCAGCAGCTTACGTGGGGGGGTTGGGAGCACTGAAGCTTTCTTT. Translation: CASSLRGGVGSTEAFF. The whole variable domain, remainder taken from reference TRBV7-9 and TRBJ1-1, is DTGVSQNPRHKITKRGQNVTFRCDPISEHNRLYWYRQTLGQGPEFLTYFQNEAQLEKSRLLSDRFSAERPKGSFSTLEIQRTEQGDSAMYLCASSLRGGVGSTEAFFGQGTRLTVV.

This chain joins TRBV7-9 and TRBJ2-3; D is unresolved. Trimming pared 3 bases from V and 5 bases from J, leaving 12 bases between. Germline-derived CDR1 and CDR2 are SEHNR and FQNEAQ (reference sequence). The CDR3 totals 14 residues. The CDR3 reads CASSFELKVDTQYF. The CDR3 DNA follows: TGTGCCAGCAGCTTCGAACTTAAAGTAGATACGCAGTATTTT. Full variable domain (outside the CDR3, taken from reference TRBV7-9 and TRBJ2-3): DTGVSQNPRHKITKRGQNVTFRCDPISEHNRLYWYRQTLGQGPEFLTYFQNEAQLEKSRLLSDRFSAERPKGSFSTLEIQRTEQGDSAMYLCASSFELKVDTQYFGPGTRLTVL.

The chain carries TRBV20-1 and TRBJ1-2; 8 nucleotides line up with TRBD1. CDR3 size: 12 residues. Germline V gives CDR1 DFQATT, CDR2 SNEGSKA (reference sequence). V was pared by 5 bases and J by 6 bases, with 5 bases of the junction left unmatched. DNA for the CDR3: TGCAGTGCTGTCGGACAGGGAGATGGCTACACCTTC. This gives the protein CSAVGQGDGYTF.